A selection of T cell receptor beta chains follows, all from one sample in a study of blood T cell repertoires in COVID-19. Measured with immunoSEQ multiplex PCR; TCRdb has only the in-frame clones, and not every one. The data contain around 80,000 clones, roughly 80% of them singletons. Material: peripheral blood. Receptors were obtained from an elderly woman with active or convalescent COVID-19. Each CDR3 is given with its conserved first and last residue. The D gene is left open where the match is weak. Only part of the rows carry a size: once, few, many, or a class if the clone is expanded.

TRBD1	NA	TRBV28	TRBJ1-1	TGTGCCAGCAGTTTGGCCCTGACAGGGTTAGTGAACACTGAAGCTTTCTTT	CASSLALTGLVNTEAFF
TRBD1	NA	TRBV28	TRBJ1-1	TGTGCCAGCAAGGTGATCAGGGGGGATACTGAAGCTTTCTTT	CASKVIRGDTEAFF
NA	NA	TRBV7-2	TRBJ2-1	TGTGCCAGCAGCTTGGAACTAGGCTTGAACAATGAGCAGTTCTTC	CASSLELGLNNEQFF
NA	NA	TRBV19	TRBJ2-5	TGTGCCACCCACAGGGAAAGGACGGTATTCGCCCAGTACTTC	CATHRERTVFAQYF
NA	NA	TRBV24-1	TRBJ2-6	TGTGCCACCAGTGACCGCAGGGACTCTGGGGCCAACGTCCTGACTTTC	CATSDRRDSGANVLTF
TRBD1	once	TRBV10-3	TRBJ1-2	TGTGCCATCAGTGATCCTGACAGGGCCGGGGCTAACTATGGCTACACCTTC	CAISDPDRAGANYGYTF
NA	NA	TRBV19	TRBJ1-1	TGTGCCAGTAGCCTTGTGGGGGGGAACACTGAAGCTTTCTTT	CASSLVGGNTEAFF
TRBD1	NA	TRBV7-3	TRBJ2-2	TGTGCCAGCAGCATAACCGGGACAGGTCCCGGGGAGCTGTTTTTT	CASSITGTGPGELFF
NA	few	TRBV29-1	TRBJ2-7	TGCAGCGTTAAAGTTGCGGGCACCTACGAGCAGTACTTC	CSVKVAGTYEQYF
TRBD1	NA	TRBV7-2	TRBJ1-3	TGTGCCAGCAGCCGTACAGGGGCGGTTAATTCTGGAAACACCATATATTTT	CASSRTGAVNSGNTIYF
NA	NA	TRBV5-1	TRBJ1-4	TGCGCCAGCCTACCAGGACTAACAACTAATGAAAAACTGTTTTTT	CASLPGLTTNEKLFF
TRBD1	medium-sized	TRBV27	TRBJ1-2	TGTGCCAGCAGTTTACATGGGACAGGTACTAACTATGGCTACACCTTC	CASSLHGTGTNYGYTF
NA	NA	TRBV15	TRBJ1-3	TGTGCCACCAGCAGGGCGTGTATCGGGGTTGTAGTGGACACCATATATTTT	CATSRACIGVVVDTIYF
NA	once	TRBV6-6	TRBJ1-1	TGTGCCAGCAGGTACCGGGACACCCACACTGAAGCTTTCTTT	CASRYRDTHTEAFF
TRBD2	once	TRBV2	TRBJ2-2	TGTGCCAGCAGCCCTCTAGCGGGAGGTTCCACCGGGGAGCTGTTTTTT	CASSPLAGGSTGELFF
TRBD1	NA	TRBV28	TRBJ2-5	TGTGCCAACGCTAGGCAGGGGGTGGGAGAGACCCAGTACTTC	CANARQGVGETQYF
NA	NA	TRBV19	TRBJ1-1	TGTGCCAGTACCAATGGGCAAGTCATGAACACTGAAGCTTTCTTT	CASTNGQVMNTEAFF
NA	NA	TRBV6-6	TRBJ2-2	TGTGCCAGCATCCCTCCGCAGGGCCCCACTTATGGGGAGCTGTTTTTT	CASIPPQGPTYGELFF
NA	NA	TRBV6-6	TRBJ2-2	TGTGCCAGCAGTTTTCGGGAGTACGGGGAGCTGTTTTTT	CASSFREYGELFF
TRBD1	NA	TRBV4-1	TRBJ1-1	TGCGCCAGCAGCCATCTGACAGGGGGCAAGACTGAAGCTTTCTTT	CASSHLTGGKTEAFF
TRBD1	NA	TRBV30	TRBJ1-1	TGTGCCTGGAAGCGCCCGCCGACAGGGGTGGACACTGAAGCTTTCTTT	CAWKRPPTGVDTEAFF
NA	NA	TRBV15	TRBJ1-1	TGTGCCACCAGCAGAGGGACGGAGGCTGAAGCTTTCTTT	CATSRGTEAEAFF